Here is one T cell receptor beta chain with its context. CDR1 MNHEY and CDR2 SVGAGI come from the germline V gene. J gave up 6 bases and V 7 bases, and 4 bases lay outside the gene matches. This CDR3 spans 14 amino acids. These data originate in a study of blood T cell repertoires in COVID-19. Per the original methods: Amplification from reference gene primers served as the basis for estimated nucleated cell counts. Profiled with immunoSEQ multiplex PCR; TCRdb holds only in-frame clones, not every one. From that table come the V and J calls and clone size; the DNA was used to work out D and trimming. The data contain 250,000 to 300,000 clones, around 90% of them singletons.

Material: peripheral blood. The J gene is TRBJ2-2, the V gene TRBV6-5; 11 bases are shared with TRBD1. The clonotype comes from a woman aged 50 to 60 who had recovered from COVID-19. The CDR3 sequence is CASTRDRGSGELFF. The CDR3 bases are TGTGCCAGCACCCGGGACAGGGGGTCCGGGGAGCTGTTTTTT.